This T cell receptor beta chain came from a study of blood T cell repertoires in COVID-19. The wider study: Specimens from acute and convalescent COVID-19 originated in the United States, Italy and Spain. The cDNA or gDNA used as material had been derived from T cells, B-cell-depleted T cells, or PBMCs.

This CDR3 contains 12 residues. The V end lost 8 bases, the J end lost 4 bases, and 11 bases lay between the germline ends. CDR1 LNHDA and CDR2 SQIVND come from the germline V gene (reference sequence). Cohort assignment relied on participant-reported clinical history. Symptom resolution, clearance, or two negative PCRs marked donors in Cohort 3 as recovered. Repertoires were generated with immunoSEQ multiplex PCR, while TCRdb's copy carries only in-frame clones and drops some. The sample yields hundreds of thousands of clones, around 89% seen once. The rearrangement joins TRBV19 to TRBJ2-5; maybe TRBD1 (7 bases). The sample taken for sequencing was PBMCs or T cells enriched from blood (not recorded which). The source of this sequence is a woman aged 25-40 years who had recovered from COVID-19. CDR3 residues: CASRGTVETQYF. CDR3 nucleotide sequence: TGTGCCAGTCGGGGGACAGTAGAGACCCAGTACTTC. The full variable domain, rest sourced from reference TRBV19 and TRBJ2-5, is DGGITQSPKYLFRKEGQNVTLSCEQNLNHDAMYWYRQDPGQGLRLIYYSQIVNDFQKGDIAEGYSVSREKKESFPLTVTSAQKNPTAFYLCASRGTVETQYFGPGTRLLVL.